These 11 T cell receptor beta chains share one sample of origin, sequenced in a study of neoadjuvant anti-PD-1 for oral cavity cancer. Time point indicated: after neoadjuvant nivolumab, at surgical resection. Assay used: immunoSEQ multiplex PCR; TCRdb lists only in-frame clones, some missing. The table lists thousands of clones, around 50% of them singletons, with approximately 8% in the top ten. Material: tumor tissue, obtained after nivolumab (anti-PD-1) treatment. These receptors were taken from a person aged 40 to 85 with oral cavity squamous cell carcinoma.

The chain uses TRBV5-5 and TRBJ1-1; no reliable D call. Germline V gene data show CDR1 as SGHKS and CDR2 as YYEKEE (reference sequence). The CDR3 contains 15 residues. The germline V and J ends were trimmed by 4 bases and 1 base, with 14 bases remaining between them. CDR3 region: CASSPEGRPNTEAFF. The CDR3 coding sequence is TGTGCCAGCAGCCCGGAGGGTAGGCCGAACACTGAAGCTTTCTTT.

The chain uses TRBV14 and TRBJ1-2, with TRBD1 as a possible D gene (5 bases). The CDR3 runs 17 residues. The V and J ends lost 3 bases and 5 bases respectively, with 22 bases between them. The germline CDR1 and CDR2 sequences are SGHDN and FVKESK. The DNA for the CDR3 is TGTGCCAGCAGCCACAAAAAACAGGCAGCCTTTTCTTATGGCTACACCTTC. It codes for CASSHKKQAAFSYGYTF.

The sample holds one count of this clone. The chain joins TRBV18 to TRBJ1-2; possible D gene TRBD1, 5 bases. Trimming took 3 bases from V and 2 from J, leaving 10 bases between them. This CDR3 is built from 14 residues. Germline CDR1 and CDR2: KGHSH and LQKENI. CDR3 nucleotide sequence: TGTGCCAGCTCACCCGGGGGAGGCAACTATGGCTACACCTTC. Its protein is CASSPGGGNYGYTF.

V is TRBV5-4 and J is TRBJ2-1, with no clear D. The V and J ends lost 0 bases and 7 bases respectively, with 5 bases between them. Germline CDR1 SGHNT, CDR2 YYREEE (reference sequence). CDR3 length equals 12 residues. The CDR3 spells CASSLDSNEQFF. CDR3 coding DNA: TGTGCCAGCAGCTTGGATTCGAATGAGCAGTTCTTC.

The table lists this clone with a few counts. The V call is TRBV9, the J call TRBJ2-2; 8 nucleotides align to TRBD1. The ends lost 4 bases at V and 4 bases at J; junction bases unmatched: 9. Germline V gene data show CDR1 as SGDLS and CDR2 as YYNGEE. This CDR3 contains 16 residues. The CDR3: CASSYYQGASTGELFF. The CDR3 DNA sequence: TGTGCCAGCAGCTATTATCAGGGGGCGAGCACCGGGGAGCTGTTTTTT.

Written as DNA, the CDR3 is TGCGCCAGCAGCCACGGGACAGGGGGCCTCGTCGGTGAAAAACTGTTTTTT. This encodes CASSHGTGGLVGEKLFF. This chain connects TRBV4-1 to TRBJ1-4; 12 bases match TRBD1. The CDR3 consists of 17 residues. The junction had 9 bases not matched to a gene; V was cut back by 3 bases and J by 7 bases. The germline V gene has CDR1 MGHRA and CDR2 YSYEKL.

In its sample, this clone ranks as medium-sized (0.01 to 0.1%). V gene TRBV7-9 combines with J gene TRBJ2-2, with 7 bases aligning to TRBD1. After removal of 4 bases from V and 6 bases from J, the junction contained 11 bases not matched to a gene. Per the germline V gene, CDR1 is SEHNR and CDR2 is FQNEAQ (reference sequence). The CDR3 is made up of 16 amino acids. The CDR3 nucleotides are TGTGCCAGCAGCTCCCAGGGCAGGGGGTACGCCGGGGAGCTGTTTTTT. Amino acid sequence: CASSSQGRGYAGELFF.

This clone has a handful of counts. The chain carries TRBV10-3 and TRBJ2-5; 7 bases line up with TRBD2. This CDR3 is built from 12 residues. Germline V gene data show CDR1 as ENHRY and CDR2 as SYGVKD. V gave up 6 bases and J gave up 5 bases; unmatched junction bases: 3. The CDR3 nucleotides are TGTGCCATCAGGGGGGGGGACGAGACCCAGTACTTC. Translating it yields CAIRGGDETQYF.

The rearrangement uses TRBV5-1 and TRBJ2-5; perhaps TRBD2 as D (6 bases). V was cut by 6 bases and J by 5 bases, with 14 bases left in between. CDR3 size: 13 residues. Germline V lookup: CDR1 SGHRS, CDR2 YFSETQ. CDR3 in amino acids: CASKEAGGETQYF. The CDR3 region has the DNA TGCGCCAGCAAAGAAGCGGGTGGGGAGACCCAGTACTTC.

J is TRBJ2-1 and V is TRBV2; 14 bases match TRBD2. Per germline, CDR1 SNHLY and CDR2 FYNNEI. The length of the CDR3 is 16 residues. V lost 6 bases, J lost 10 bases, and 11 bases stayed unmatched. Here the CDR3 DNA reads TGTGCCAGCAGGTTTGGGACTAGCGGGGGCCGGGCGGAGCAGTTCTTC. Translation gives CASRFGTSGGRAEQFF.

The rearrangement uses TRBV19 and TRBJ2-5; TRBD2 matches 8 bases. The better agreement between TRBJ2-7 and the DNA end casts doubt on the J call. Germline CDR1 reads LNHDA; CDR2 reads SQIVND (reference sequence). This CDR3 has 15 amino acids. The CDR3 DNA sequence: TGTGCCAGTAGTATACTGAGCGGGAGTTTCTACGAGCAGTACTTC. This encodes CASSILSGSFYEQYF.